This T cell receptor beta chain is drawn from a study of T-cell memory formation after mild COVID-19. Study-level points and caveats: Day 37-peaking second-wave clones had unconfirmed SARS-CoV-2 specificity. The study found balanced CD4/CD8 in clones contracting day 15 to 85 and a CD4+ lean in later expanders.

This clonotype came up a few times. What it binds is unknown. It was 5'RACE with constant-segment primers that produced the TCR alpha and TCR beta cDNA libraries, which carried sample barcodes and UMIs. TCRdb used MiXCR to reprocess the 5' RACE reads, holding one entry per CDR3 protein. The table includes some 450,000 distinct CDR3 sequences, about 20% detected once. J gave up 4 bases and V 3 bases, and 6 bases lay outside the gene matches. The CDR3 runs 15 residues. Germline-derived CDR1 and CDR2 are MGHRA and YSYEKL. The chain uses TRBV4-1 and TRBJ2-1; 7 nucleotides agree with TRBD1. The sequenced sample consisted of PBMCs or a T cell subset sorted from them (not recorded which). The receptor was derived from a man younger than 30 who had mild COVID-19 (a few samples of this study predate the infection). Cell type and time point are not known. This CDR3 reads CASSQTGTAYNEQFF. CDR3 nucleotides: TGCGCCAGCAGCCAGACCGGGACAGCTTACAATGAGCAGTTCTTC.